This TCR beta chain was recorded in a study of blood T cell repertoires in COVID-19. Across the whole study: T cells, B-cell-depleted T cells, or PBMCs provided the cDNA or gDNA that served as material.

Authors' data handling: Cell counts per sample came from amplifying reference gene primers. TCRdb keeps only in-frame clones here, not all; method: immunoSEQ multiplex PCR. The V and J calls and clone size are taken from that table; D and trimming were inferred from the DNA. The data hold tens of thousands of clones, with around 89% observed a single time. The germline CDR1 and CDR2 sequences are SGHNT and YENEEA. With 5 bases removed from V and 1 base from J, the gap between germline ends came to 14 bases. This CDR3 spans 15 amino acids. The sequence came from a man in his 60s with acute or convalescent COVID-19. The genes are TRBV11-3 and TRBJ1-2, with D unresolved. Sample: peripheral blood. The CDR3 nucleotides read TGTGCCAGCAGCCTCAGCACAGTAATTAACTATGGCTACACCTTC. It specifies CASSLSTVINYGYTF. Using reference TRBV11-3 and TRBJ1-2 for the parts outside the CDR3, the full variable domain is EAGVVQSPRYKIIEKKQPVAFWCNPISGHNTLYWYLQNLGQGPELLIRYENEEAVDDSQLPKDRFSAERLKGVDSTLKIQPAELGDSAVYLCASSLSTVINYGYTFGSGTRLTVV.